Listed below are T cell receptor beta chains from one sample, sequenced in a study of ipilimumab plus nivolumab after autologous stem cell transplantation. Method: immunoSEQ multiplex PCR; TCRdb's copy keeps in-frame clones and lacks some. This repertoire shows about 9,400 clones, around 70% found once; its top ten account for less than 20%. Sequenced here: PBMCs, sampled in a trial of ipilimumab plus nivolumab as post-transplant consolidation. These receptors originate from a female donor with multiple myeloma. Both conserved end residues are part of each CDR3. Fields, in order: V gene, clone size, D gene, J gene, CDR3 protein, CDR3 DNA. D genes are given only for firm matches. Clone size is shown for a subset of rows, as once, few, many or a class of expanded clone.

V: TRBV28; size: -; D: TRBD2; J: TRBJ2-1; CDR3: CASSLGRSGGISYNEQFF; DNA: TGTGCCAGCAGTTTGGGACGTAGCGGGGGGATCTCCTACAATGAGCAGTTCTTC
V: TRBV19; size: -; D: -; J: TRBJ1-5; CDR3: CASSIQANQPQHF; DNA: TGTGCCAGTAGTATACAGGCAAATCAGCCCCAGCATTTT
V: TRBV19; size: medium-sized; D: -; J: TRBJ1-2; CDR3: CASNSQPGGYGYTF; DNA: TGTGCCAGTAATAGCCAGCCGGGGGGATATGGCTACACCTTC
V: TRBV28; size: medium-sized; D: -; J: TRBJ1-2; CDR3: CASTPPRGPLTF; DNA: TGTGCCAGCACCCCCCCAAGGGGCCCGCTCACCTTC
V: TRBV5-1; size: -; D: TRBD2; J: TRBJ2-1; CDR3: CASSVASGRADEQFF; DNA: TGCGCCAGCAGCGTAGCTAGCGGGAGGGCCGATGAGCAGTTCTTC
V: TRBV7-3; size: -; D: -; J: TRBJ2-3; CDR3: CASSLDTGREADTQYF; DNA: TGTGCCAGCAGCTTAGATACCGGGAGAGAGGCAGATACGCAGTATTTT
V: TRBV10-3; size: -; D: TRBD1; J: TRBJ2-1; CDR3: CAITRGRDRTLNEQFF; DNA: TGTGCCATCACCCGGGGCCGGGACAGGACTCTAAATGAGCAGTTCTTC
V: TRBV6-7; size: -; D: -; J: TRBJ1-6; CDR3: CASTFTQTESSYNSPLHF; DNA: TGTGCCAGCACCTTCACGCAGACAGAGAGCTCCTATAATTCACCCCTCCACTTT
V: TRBV27; size: medium-sized; D: -; J: TRBJ2-7; CDR3: CASSHPSGEQYF; DNA: TGTGCCAGCAGCCACCCGTCCGGCGAGCAGTACTTC
V: TRBV29-1; size: once; D: -; J: TRBJ1-4; CDR3: CSVVGLGEKLFF; DNA: TGCAGCGTTGTAGGGTTGGGTGAAAAACTGTTTTTT
V: TRBV10-1; size: -; D: TRBD1; J: TRBJ2-7; CDR3: CASSDSRGLSEQYF; DNA: TGCGCCAGCAGTGATTCCAGGGGGCTAAGCGAGCAGTACTTC
V: TRBV6-5; size: few; D: TRBD1; J: TRBJ1-1; CDR3: CASSPDRGWGAFF; DNA: TGTGCCAGCAGTCCCGACAGGGGATGGGGAGCTTTCTTT
V: TRBV5-4; size: few; D: -; J: TRBJ2-5; CDR3: CASSLSAGRKTQYF; DNA: TGTGCCAGCAGCTTGTCGGCGGGCCGAAAGACCCAGTACTTC
V: TRBV19; size: -; D: TRBD1; J: TRBJ2-1; CDR3: CASSIWDSGDNEQFF; DNA: TGTGCCAGTAGTATATGGGACAGTGGTGACAATGAGCAGTTCTTC
V: TRBV19; size: -; D: TRBD1; J: TRBJ1-4; CDR3: CASRLGTSGGVGSEKLFF; DNA: TGTGCCAGCCGACTGGGGACCTCAGGGGGCGTTGGAAGTGAAAAACTGTTTTTT
V: TRBV7-2; size: -; D: -; J: TRBJ1-2; CDR3: CASSSRDVRAGYTF; DNA: TGTGCCAGCAGCTCCCGGGACGTTCGAGCGGGCTACACCTTC
V: TRBV28; size: -; D: -; J: TRBJ2-7; CDR3: CASSPTTVASYEQYF; DNA: TGTGCCAGCAGTCCGACCACAGTGGCCTCCTACGAGCAGTACTTC
V: TRBV9; size: -; D: TRBD1; J: TRBJ1-4; CDR3: CASSVSGQGRGLGEKLFF; DNA: TGTGCCAGCAGCGTATCGGGACAGGGTCGAGGTCTGGGTGAAAAACTGTTTTTT
V: TRBV5-4; size: -; D: -; J: TRBJ1-5; CDR3: CASSHSPAGGKGNQPQHF; DNA: TGTGCCAGCAGCCACTCCCCCGCCGGCGGGAAGGGTAATCAGCCCCAGCATTTT
V: TRBV5-4; size: medium-sized; D: TRBD2; J: TRBJ2-7; CDR3: CASSSGLAYYEQYF; DNA: TGTGCCAGCAGCAGTGGACTAGCGTACTACGAGCAGTACTTC
V: TRBV4-2; size: -; D: -; J: TRBJ2-1; CDR3: CASSLGRGEGEQFF; DNA: TGTGCCAGCAGCTTGGGGAGAGGGGAAGGGGAGCAGTTCTTC
V: TRBV2; size: few; D: -; J: TRBJ2-7; CDR3: CASKSGPSPEQYF; DNA: TGTGCCAGCAAGTCGGGACCGAGTCCAGAGCAGTACTTC
V: TRBV5-1; size: -; D: -; J: TRBJ2-3; CDR3: CASSLDGGATDTQYF; DNA: TGCGCCAGCAGCTTGGATGGAGGGGCCACAGATACGCAGTATTTT
V: TRBV27; size: -; D: -; J: TRBJ2-1; CDR3: CARRLGGGSGREQFF; DNA: TGTGCCCGCCGCCTCGGGGGCGGGTCCGGGCGGGAGCAGTTCTTC
V: TRBV19; size: -; D: -; J: TRBJ2-6; CDR3: CASSPPPDSGANVLTF; DNA: TGTGCCAGTAGTCCGCCTCCCGACTCTGGGGCCAACGTCCTGACTTTC
V: TRBV9; size: -; D: -; J: TRBJ2-3; CDR3: CASSVGLANTDTQYF; DNA: TGTGCCAGCAGCGTCGGGCTAGCGAACACAGATACGCAGTATTTT
V: TRBV6-1; size: -; D: TRBD1; J: TRBJ2-7; CDR3: CASSDGTGAHEQYF; DNA: TGTGCCAGCAGTGACGGGACAGGGGCCCACGAGCAGTACTTC
V: TRBV7-8; size: -; D: TRBD2; J: TRBJ2-2; CDR3: CASSLRPTGTSGTVWELFF; DNA: TGTGCCAGCAGCTTAAGGCCTACAGGAACTAGCGGGACCGTGTGGGAGCTGTTTTTT
V: TRBV5-1; size: -; D: -; J: TRBJ2-7; CDR3: CASSLWGEYPYEQYF; DNA: TGCGCCAGCAGCTTGTGGGGGGAATACCCCTACGAGCAGTACTTC
V: TRBV7-6; size: -; D: -; J: TRBJ1-3; CDR3: CASSRPVTGNGNTIYF; DNA: TGTGCCAGCAGCCGACCGGTCACAGGGAACGGAAACACCATATATTTT
V: TRBV11-2; size: -; D: -; J: TRBJ2-2; CDR3: CASSLVGVHTGELFF; DNA: TGTGCCAGCAGCTTAGTAGGGGTTCATACCGGGGAGCTGTTTTTT
V: TRBV9; size: once; D: TRBD2; J: TRBJ2-1; CDR3: CASNLGAGGPNEQFF; DNA: TGTGCCAGCAACTTGGGGGCGGGAGGGCCCAATGAGCAGTTCTTC
V: TRBV30; size: -; D: TRBD2; J: TRBJ2-5; CDR3: CAWDGGETQYF; DNA: TGTGCCTGGGACGGGGGGGAGACCCAGTACTTC
V: TRBV6-5; size: -; D: TRBD2; J: TRBJ2-7; CDR3: CASSRTSGHEQYF; DNA: TGTGCCAGCAGTCGGACTAGCGGCCACGAGCAGTACTTC
V: TRBV6-1; size: -; D: -; J: TRBJ1-2; CDR3: CASSEAADRSYGYTF; DNA: TGTGCCAGCAGTGAAGCGGCAGACAGGAGCTATGGCTACACCTTC
V: TRBV5-1; size: -; D: -; J: TRBJ2-5; CDR3: CASSLAGAGFQETQYF; DNA: TGCGCCAGCAGCCTGGCTGGGGCGGGATTCCAAGAGACCCAGTACTTC
V: TRBV5-1; size: -; D: -; J: TRBJ2-7; CDR3: CASSYYEGYGRETYEQYF; DNA: TGCGCCAGCAGCTACTACGAGGGATACGGCAGGGAGACCTACGAGCAGTACTTC